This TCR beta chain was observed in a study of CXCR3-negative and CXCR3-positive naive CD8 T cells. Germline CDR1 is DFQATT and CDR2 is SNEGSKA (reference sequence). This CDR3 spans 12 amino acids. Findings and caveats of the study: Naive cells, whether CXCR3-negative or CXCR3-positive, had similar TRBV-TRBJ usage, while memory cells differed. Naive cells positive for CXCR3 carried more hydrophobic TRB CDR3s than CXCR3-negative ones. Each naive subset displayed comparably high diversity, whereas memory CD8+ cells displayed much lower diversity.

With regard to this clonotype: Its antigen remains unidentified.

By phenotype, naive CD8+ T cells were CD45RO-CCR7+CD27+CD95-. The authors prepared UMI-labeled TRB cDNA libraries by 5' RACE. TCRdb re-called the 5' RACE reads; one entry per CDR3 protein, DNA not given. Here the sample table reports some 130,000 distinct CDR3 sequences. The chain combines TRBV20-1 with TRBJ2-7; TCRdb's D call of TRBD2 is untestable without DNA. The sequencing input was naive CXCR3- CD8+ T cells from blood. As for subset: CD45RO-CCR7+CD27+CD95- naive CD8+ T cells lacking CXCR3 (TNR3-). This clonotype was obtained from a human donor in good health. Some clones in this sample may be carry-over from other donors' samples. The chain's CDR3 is CSAQLAGYEQYF.